The present TCR beta chain was sequenced within a study of control samples from healthy donors and cancer patients. A note on this clone: Other DNA variants within this sample encode the same CDR3.

Produced via immunoSEQ multiplex PCR; TCRdb's table is partial and in-frame only. The table lists 150,000 to 180,000 clones, about 94% of them singletons. There are 12 residues in the CDR3. Germline CDR1 is MDHEN and CDR2 is SYDVKM. The germline V and J ends were trimmed by 2 bases and 0 bases, with 1 base remaining between them. The genes are TRBV28 and TRBJ1-2; D unresolved. The material sequenced was blood. The receptor was isolated from a man aged 35-49 years in good health. The CDR3 DNA follows: TGTGCCAGCAGTTTAGCTAACTATGGCTACACCTTC. As protein: CASSLANYGYTF.